The 11 T cell receptor beta chains reported below all come from one sample, sequenced in a study of beta chain features in type 1 diabetes. Study-wide results and limits: For Type 1 diabetes patients, all four CD4+ subsets carried TCRB CDR3s that were moderately but significantly shorter.

Isolated RNA was reverse transcribed in full, so expressed TCRB transcripts were sequenced. Using immunoSEQ multiplex PCR, the repertoire was profiled, and TCRdb retains in-frame clones only, with some absent. The table has around 650,000 clones, 9.5% to 15% seen once. The antigens of these receptors remain unknown. Sequenced sample: naive CD4+ T cells from blood. The receptor set was obtained from a man aged 25 to 40 with type 1 diabetes.

This sequence joins TRBV7-2 and TRBJ1-2; 8 positions agree with TRBD1. The CDR3 loop spans 15 amino acids. The V segment lost 7 bases and the J segment 4 bases; nucleotides outside the gene matches: 11. CDR1 SGHTA and CDR2 FQGNSA come from the germline V gene. As DNA, the CDR3 is TGTGCCAGCACCCCTGAGACAGGGGAAATCTATGGCTACACCTTC. It specifies CASTPETGEIYGYTF.

This chain joins TRBV14 and TRBJ1-2; D gene unclear. The length of the CDR3 is 15 residues. V gave up 0 bases and J gave up 3 bases, with 11 bases separating them. CDR1 is SGHDN and CDR2 is FVKESK in the germline V gene. The CDR3 is CASSQEETAYYGYTF. The DNA of the CDR3 is TGTGCCAGCAGCCAAGAGGAAACAGCTTACTATGGCTACACCTTC. The full variable domain, with the rest looked up from reference TRBV14 and TRBJ1-2, is EAGVTQFPSHSVIEKGQTVTLRCDPISGHDNLYWYRRVMGKEIKFLLHFVKESKQDESGMPNNRFLAERTGGTYSTLKVQPAELEDSGVYFCASSQEETAYYGYTFGSGTRLTVV.

The V gene is TRBV5-4, the J gene TRBJ1-6; possibly TRBD1 for D (6 bases). The CDR3 covers 15 residues. V lost 5 bases, J lost 5 bases, and 14 bases lay in between. The germline V gene has CDR1 SGHNT and CDR2 YYREEE (reference sequence). The CDR3, as DNA: TGTGCCAGCAGTCGCGGGGGGCGAGATAATTCACCCCTCCACTTT. Its translation is CASSRGGRDNSPLHF.

The rearrangement joins TRBV7-2 to TRBJ2-7; 7 positions agree with TRBD1. Losses at the gene ends were 5 bases for V and 7 bases for J; bases not matched to a gene: 14. The CDR3 length is 15 residues. Per the germline V gene, CDR1 is SGHTA and CDR2 is FQGNSA. The CDR3 loop is CASSTAQGWPGEQYF. DNA of the CDR3: TGTGCCAGCAGCACGGCACAGGGGTGGCCCGGAGAGCAGTACTTC.

V gene TRBV6-5 combines with J gene TRBJ1-6, with D maybe TRBD1 (6 bases). In germline, CDR1 is MNHEY, CDR2 SVGAGI. V lost 5 bases and J lost 10, with 15 bases in between. This CDR3 contains 14 residues. The CDR3 sequence: CASSAGTRVSPLHF. DNA of the CDR3: TGTGCCAGCAGTGCTGGGACAAGGGTCTCACCCCTCCACTTT.

The gene calls are TRBV2 and TRBJ2-2; D not certain. V was clipped by 6 bases and J by 2 bases, with 7 bases between them. This CDR3 comprises 13 residues. Germline values: CDR1 SNHLY, CDR2 FYNNEI. The CDR3 sequence: CASRTLNTGELFF. The CDR3 bases are TGTGCCAGCAGGACCCTTAACACCGGGGAGCTGTTTTTT.

The V call is TRBV7-9, the J call TRBJ2-2; tentatively, D is TRBD1 (6 bases). Germline assignment: CDR1 SEHNR and CDR2 FQNEAQ (reference sequence). V was clipped by 2 bases and J by 7 bases, with 17 bases between them. The CDR3 loop spans 16 amino acids. CDR3 bases: TGTGCCAGCAGCTTAACGCCGGGACACCCAGTCGGGGAGCTGTTTTTT. Translating gives CASSLTPGHPVGELFF. Variable domain in full (rest from reference TRBV7-9 and TRBJ2-2): DTGVSQNPRHKITKRGQNVTFRCDPISEHNRLYWYRQTLGQGPEFLTYFQNEAQLEKSRLLSDRFSAERPKGSFSTLEIQRTEQGDSAMYLCASSLTPGHPVGELFFGEGSRLTVL.

This clone was seen a handful of times. The rearrangement joins TRBV10-3 to TRBJ1-5, with TRBD1 as a possible D gene (5 bases). V was pared by 0 bases and J by 12 bases, with 15 bases between. This CDR3 is 14 amino acids long. Germline V CDR1 and CDR2: ENHRY, SYGVKD. CDR3 loop: CAISESTGPAGQHF. The CDR3, as DNA: TGTGCCATCAGTGAGTCGACGGGGCCCGCCGGCCAGCATTTT.

The V and J genes are TRBV7-9 and TRBJ2-1; D uncertain. The germline V gene has CDR1 SEHNR and CDR2 FQNEAQ (reference sequence). The CDR3 extends over 15 amino acids. Trimming removed 4 bases from V and 5 bases from J, with 15 bases in between. As DNA, the CDR3 is TGTGCCAGCAGCTCCGGGTCTCTCCCAAACAATGAGCAGTTCTTC. It yields the protein CASSSGSLPNNEQFF.

In its sample, this clone was seen a few times. The rearrangement links TRBV21-1 to TRBJ2-4. TRBV21-1 is assigned pseudogene status. This CDR3 has 15 residues. The CDR3 DNA reads as TGTGCCAGCAGCGGGGGGACACTAGCCAAAAACATTCAGTACTTC. Protein: CASSGGTLAKNIQYF.

This clone was detected only a few times. The V and J genes are TRBV7-2 and TRBJ1-5, with a weak D call TRBD1 (6 bases). This CDR3 has 16 amino acids. Germline CDR1 is SGHTA and CDR2 is FQGNSA. With 1 base removed from V and 2 bases from J, the gap between germline ends came to 12 bases. CDR3 in amino acids: CASSLETGTGNQPQHF. The CDR3 DNA reads as TGTGCCAGCAGCTTAGAAACAGGGACGGGCAATCAGCCCCAGCATTTT.